This T cell receptor (beta chain) was captured by sequencing in a study of beta chain features in type 1 diabetes. Study conclusions and caveats: Any HLA effect on TCRB rearrangement was left unresolved by small sub-analyses. All four CD4+ subsets from Type 1 diabetes patients carried moderately but significantly shorter TCRB CDR3s.

Reverse transcribing all isolated RNA meant expressed TCRB transcripts were sequenced. TCRdb's table, derived via immunoSEQ multiplex PCR, lists solely in-frame clones and lacks some. This sample has 600,000 to 650,000 clones, with roughly 16% found just once. Note on this clone: The antigen remains undetermined.

This CDR3 is built from 15 residues. Germline V CDR1 and CDR2: MDHEN, SYDVKM. Trimming at V came to 5 bases and at J to 4 bases, leaving 8 bases not matched to a gene. The gene calls are TRBV28 and TRBJ2-3, with 8 bases identical to TRBD1. Sequences were obtained from naive CD4+ T cells from blood. The sequence was obtained from a man aged 18 to 30 in good health. As DNA, the CDR3 is TGTGCCAGCAGTGTACGACAGGGGAAGTCAGATACGCAGTATTTT. Its protein is CASSVRQGKSDTQYF.